Listed below are T cell receptor beta chains from one sample, sequenced in a study of type 1 regulatory T cells. For these TCRs, the target antigens are not known. TCRdb redid the calling of the reads with MiXCR, one entry per CDR3 protein. The sample consists of 68,000 or so distinct CDR3 sequences, about 50% of them appearing once. The specimen sequenced was cultured non-Tr1 T cells, either the whole culture or a sorted T cell fraction (not recorded which). Source of these receptors: a human donor in good health. Both conserved end residues are part of each CDR3. Fields, in order: clone size, V gene, J gene, D gene, CDR3 protein, CDR3 DNA. A D gene is named only where the DNA matches it firmly. Clone size is stated in some rows and not others, as once, few, many or a class when expanded.

clone_size: -
v_call: TRBV4-1
j_call: TRBJ2-6
d_call: -
cdr3_aa: CASSLPEDANVLTF
cdr3_nt: TGCGCCAGCAGCCTCCCAGAAGATGCCAACGTCCTGACTTTC

clone_size: few
v_call: TRBV20-1
j_call: TRBJ1-2
d_call: -
cdr3_aa: CSARDLRQNTNYGYTF
cdr3_nt: TGCAGTGCTAGAGATCTCAGACAGAACACTAACTATGGCTACACCTTC

clone_size: -
v_call: TRBV7-3
j_call: TRBJ2-2
d_call: -
cdr3_aa: CASSFRGGVTGELFF
cdr3_nt: TGTGCCAGCAGCTTTCGGGGTGGGGTCACCGGGGAGCTGTTTTTT

clone_size: -
v_call: TRBV20-1
j_call: TRBJ2-7
d_call: -
cdr3_aa: CSALEKGYEQYF
cdr3_nt: TGCAGTGCTTTAGAAAAAGGCTACGAGCAGTACTTC

clone_size: -
v_call: TRBV5-1
j_call: TRBJ1-2
d_call: TRBD1
cdr3_aa: CASSLSGQGADGYTF
cdr3_nt: TGCGCCAGCAGCTTGTCGGGACAGGGGGCGGATGGCTACACCTTC

clone_size: few
v_call: TRBV27
j_call: TRBJ1-4
d_call: TRBD1
cdr3_aa: CASSSGRGSGQGKLFF
cdr3_nt: TGTGCCAGCAGTTCCGGTCGAGGTTCGGGACAGGGAAAACTGTTTTTT

clone_size: once
v_call: TRBV7-2
j_call: TRBJ2-3
d_call: TRBD2
cdr3_aa: CASSLELADPTQYF
cdr3_nt: TGTGCCAGCAGCTTAGAGCTAGCGGACCCTACGCAGTATTTT

clone_size: -
v_call: TRBV2
j_call: TRBJ2-7
d_call: -
cdr3_aa: CASSVQGYEQYF
cdr3_nt: TGTGCCAGCAGTGTGCAGGGCTACGAGCAGTACTTC

clone_size: -
v_call: TRBV7-9
j_call: TRBJ1-5
d_call: -
cdr3_aa: CASSLASGAGQPQHF
cdr3_nt: TGTGCCAGCAGCTTAGCGTCGGGAGCAGGTCAGCCCCAGCATTTT

clone_size: -
v_call: TRBV7-2
j_call: TRBJ2-7
d_call: -
cdr3_aa: CASSQEASNVYEQYF
cdr3_nt: TGTGCCAGCAGCCAAGAGGCTTCTAACGTTTACGAGCAGTACTTC

clone_size: few
v_call: TRBV4-1
j_call: TRBJ2-3
d_call: TRBD2
cdr3_aa: CASSQVRTGGSTDTQYF
cdr3_nt: TGCGCCAGCAGCCAAGTAAGGACGGGGGGAAGCACAGATACGCAGTATTTT

clone_size: -
v_call: TRBV5-1
j_call: TRBJ2-3
d_call: TRBD1
cdr3_aa: CASVGQGTQYF
cdr3_nt: TGCGCCAGCGTAGGACAGGGTACGCAGTATTTT

clone_size: once
v_call: TRBV7-8
j_call: TRBJ2-7
d_call: TRBD2
cdr3_aa: CASSIGTSGGYEQYF
cdr3_nt: TGTGCCAGCAGCATCGGGACTAGCGGGGGGTACGAGCAGTACTTC

clone_size: once
v_call: TRBV11-2
j_call: TRBJ2-5
d_call: -
cdr3_aa: CASSLDIGRRSQETQYF
cdr3_nt: TGTGCCAGCAGCTTAGACATAGGCAGGAGGTCCCAAGAGACCCAGTACTTC

clone_size: -
v_call: TRBV5-1
j_call: TRBJ1-1
d_call: TRBD1
cdr3_aa: CASSPGDRGPNTEAFF
cdr3_nt: TGCGCCAGCAGCCCGGGGGACAGGGGGCCTAACACTGAAGCTTTCTTT

clone_size: few
v_call: TRBV7-9
j_call: TRBJ2-1
d_call: TRBD2
cdr3_aa: CASSPLAGQFYNEQFF
cdr3_nt: TGTGCCAGCAGCCCTCTAGCGGGACAGTTCTACAATGAGCAGTTCTTC

clone_size: -
v_call: TRBV12-3/TRBV12-4
j_call: TRBJ1-1
d_call: -
cdr3_aa: CASSLRMNTEAFF
cdr3_nt: TGTGCCAGCAGTTTAAGGATGAACACTGAAGCTTTCTTT

clone_size: -
v_call: TRBV20-1
j_call: TRBJ1-1
d_call: -
cdr3_aa: CSAKQGGTEAFF
cdr3_nt: TGCAGTGCTAAGCAGGGAGGCACTGAAGCTTTCTTT

clone_size: once
v_call: TRBV7-2
j_call: TRBJ1-5
d_call: TRBD1
cdr3_aa: CASSLRQGEAQPQHF
cdr3_nt: TGTGCCAGCAGCTTACGACAGGGTGAGGCTCAGCCCCAGCATTTT

clone_size: -
v_call: TRBV6-2/TRBV6-3
j_call: TRBJ2-5
d_call: -
cdr3_aa: CASSYSRGTQYF
cdr3_nt: TGTGCCAGCAGTTACTCTAGAGGGACCCAGTACTTC

clone_size: -
v_call: TRBV4-3
j_call: TRBJ1-2
d_call: -
cdr3_aa: CASSQVWGLAVGYTF
cdr3_nt: TGCGCCAGCAGCCAAGTCTGGGGGTTGGCGGTCGGCTACACCTTC

clone_size: -
v_call: TRBV28
j_call: TRBJ2-2
d_call: -
cdr3_aa: CASRGGVNTAELFF
cdr3_nt: TGTGCCAGCAGAGGAGGAGTGAACACCGCGGAGCTGTTTTTT

clone_size: -
v_call: TRBV11-2
j_call: TRBJ2-5
d_call: -
cdr3_aa: CASSLDLAQETQYF
cdr3_nt: TGTGCCAGCAGCTTAGATCTCGCCCAAGAGACCCAGTACTTC

clone_size: -
v_call: TRBV6-2/TRBV6-3
j_call: TRBJ2-5
d_call: -
cdr3_aa: CASSYPGAETQYF
cdr3_nt: TGTGCCAGCAGTTACCCGGGTGCGGAGACCCAGTACTTC

clone_size: -
v_call: TRBV7-2
j_call: TRBJ1-2
d_call: -
cdr3_aa: CASSSFSGTPQDGYTF
cdr3_nt: TGTGCCAGCAGCTCGTTCTCGGGCACTCCGCAAGATGGCTACACCTTC

clone_size: -
v_call: TRBV7-6
j_call: TRBJ2-3
d_call: -
cdr3_aa: CASSLPYDTQYF
cdr3_nt: TGTGCCAGCAGCTTACCGTATGATACGCAGTATTTT

clone_size: few
v_call: TRBV7-9
j_call: TRBJ2-2
d_call: TRBD1
cdr3_aa: CASRGTGSNTGELFF
cdr3_nt: TGTGCCAGCAGAGGGACAGGGTCAAACACCGGGGAGCTGTTTTTT

clone_size: -
v_call: TRBV5-4
j_call: TRBJ1-1
d_call: TRBD1
cdr3_aa: CASSLAAGGITEAFF
cdr3_nt: TGTGCCAGCAGCTTGGCCGCAGGGGGTATCACTGAAGCTTTCTTT

clone_size: -
v_call: TRBV7-2
j_call: TRBJ2-7
d_call: TRBD1
cdr3_aa: CASSPDRFHEQYF
cdr3_nt: TGTGCCAGCAGCCCGGACAGGTTCCACGAGCAGTACTTC

clone_size: -
v_call: TRBV6-2/TRBV6-3
j_call: TRBJ2-2
d_call: -
cdr3_aa: CASTRQNTGELFF
cdr3_nt: TGTGCCAGCACTAGACAGAACACCGGGGAGCTGTTTTTT

clone_size: medium-sized
v_call: TRBV5-1
j_call: TRBJ2-5
d_call: -
cdr3_aa: CASSFGETQYF
cdr3_nt: TGCGCCAGCAGCTTCGGAGAGACCCAGTACTTC

clone_size: -
v_call: TRBV5-1
j_call: TRBJ2-1
d_call: TRBD2
cdr3_aa: CASSPFGAGGDEQFF
cdr3_nt: TGCGCCAGCAGCCCATTCGGGGCGGGGGGGGATGAGCAGTTCTTC

clone_size: -
v_call: TRBV30
j_call: TRBJ1-2
d_call: -
cdr3_aa: CAWSLGALDYGYTF
cdr3_nt: TGTGCCTGGAGTTTAGGGGCCCTCGACTATGGCTACACCTTC

clone_size: -
v_call: TRBV11-2
j_call: TRBJ2-7
d_call: TRBD1
cdr3_aa: CASSWDTGGYEQYF
cdr3_nt: TGTGCCAGCAGCTGGGATACAGGGGGCTACGAGCAGTACTTC

clone_size: -
v_call: TRBV28
j_call: TRBJ1-2
d_call: -
cdr3_aa: CASSLRTRGGYTF
cdr3_nt: TGTGCCAGCAGTTTGCGGACACGAGGTGGCTACACCTTC

clone_size: -
v_call: TRBV5-1
j_call: TRBJ1-6
d_call: -
cdr3_aa: CASSFGRVDSPLHF
cdr3_nt: TGCGCCAGCAGCTTTGGAAGGGTGGACTCACCCCTCCACTTT

clone_size: -
v_call: TRBV20-1
j_call: TRBJ1-1
d_call: TRBD1
cdr3_aa: CSAEAGTGVNTEAFF
cdr3_nt: TGCAGTGCTGAAGCCGGGACAGGGGTGAACACTGAAGCTTTCTTT

clone_size: -
v_call: TRBV5-1
j_call: TRBJ2-3
d_call: -
cdr3_aa: CASSPDEGAQYF
cdr3_nt: TGCGCCAGCAGCCCCGATGAAGGTGCGCAGTATTTT

clone_size: few
v_call: TRBV5-1
j_call: TRBJ1-1
d_call: -
cdr3_aa: CASRAGGDTEAFF
cdr3_nt: TGCGCCAGCAGGGCCGGGGGGGACACTGAAGCTTTCTTT

clone_size: few
v_call: TRBV18
j_call: TRBJ2-2
d_call: -
cdr3_aa: CASRRSNTGELFF
cdr3_nt: TGTGCCAGCCGAAGAAGTAACACCGGGGAGCTGTTTTTT

clone_size: -
v_call: TRBV20-1
j_call: TRBJ2-5
d_call: TRBD2
cdr3_aa: CSALPAAGGQETQYF
cdr3_nt: TGCAGTGCTCTTCCCGCGGCGGGGGGCCAAGAGACCCAGTACTTC

clone_size: -
v_call: TRBV5-5
j_call: TRBJ2-5
d_call: TRBD2
cdr3_aa: CASRSGLAGGPTQETQYF
cdr3_nt: TGTGCCAGCAGATCTGGACTAGCGGGGGGCCCAACCCAAGAGACCCAGTACTTC

clone_size: once
v_call: TRBV5-1
j_call: TRBJ2-6
d_call: -
cdr3_aa: CASSLFSSGANVRTF
cdr3_nt: TGCGCCAGCAGCTTGTTTAGCTCTGGGGCCAACGTCCGGACTTTC

clone_size: -
v_call: TRBV5-4
j_call: TRBJ2-3
d_call: -
cdr3_aa: CASSKSQLSTDTQYF
cdr3_nt: TGTGCCAGCAGCAAGTCCCAACTAAGCACAGATACGCAGTATTTT

clone_size: -
v_call: TRBV12-3/TRBV12-4
j_call: TRBJ2-5
d_call: TRBD1
cdr3_aa: CASSLGTGAKETQYF
cdr3_nt: TGTGCCAGCAGTTTGGGGACAGGCGCAAAAGAGACCCAGTACTTC

clone_size: -
v_call: TRBV12-3/TRBV12-4
j_call: TRBJ1-2
d_call: TRBD1
cdr3_aa: CASSTWDRGEGYTF
cdr3_nt: TGTGCCAGCTCTACTTGGGACAGGGGAGAAGGCTACACCTTC

clone_size: -
v_call: TRBV9
j_call: TRBJ2-2
d_call: TRBD2
cdr3_aa: CASSVLRAGGTGELFF
cdr3_nt: TGTGCCAGCAGCGTTCTCCGGGCGGGGGGCACCGGGGAGCTGTTTTTT

clone_size: -
v_call: TRBV2
j_call: TRBJ2-6
d_call: -
cdr3_aa: CASSTRAGFYFSGANVLTF
cdr3_nt: TGTGCCAGCAGTACCAGGGCGGGCTTTTATTTCTCTGGGGCCAACGTCCTGACTTTC

clone_size: -
v_call: TRBV29-1
j_call: TRBJ2-1
d_call: TRBD1
cdr3_aa: CSGNRGQNEQFF
cdr3_nt: TGCAGCGGAAACAGGGGGCAGAATGAGCAGTTCTTC

clone_size: few
v_call: TRBV11-2
j_call: TRBJ2-5
d_call: -
cdr3_aa: CASSPRGKTQYF
cdr3_nt: TGTGCCAGCAGCCCTCGGGGGAAGACCCAGTACTTC

clone_size: -
v_call: TRBV7-8
j_call: TRBJ1-6
d_call: -
cdr3_aa: CASQTGPNSPLHF
cdr3_nt: TGTGCCAGCCAAACAGGGCCCAATTCACCCCTCCACTTT

clone_size: -
v_call: TRBV27
j_call: TRBJ2-7
d_call: -
cdr3_aa: CASSLRFSYEQYF
cdr3_nt: TGTGCCAGCAGTTTAAGGTTCTCCTACGAGCAGTACTTC

clone_size: -
v_call: TRBV3-1
j_call: TRBJ2-1
d_call: TRBD1
cdr3_aa: CASSLMPGQGNNEQFF
cdr3_nt: TGTGCCAGCAGCCTAATGCCGGGACAGGGTAACAATGAGCAGTTCTTC

clone_size: -
v_call: TRBV2
j_call: TRBJ2-5
d_call: -
cdr3_aa: CASSSWAAGETQYF
cdr3_nt: TGTGCCAGCAGTTCATGGGCGGCTGGGGAGACCCAGTACTTC

clone_size: few
v_call: TRBV6-5
j_call: TRBJ1-4
d_call: -
cdr3_aa: CASGGGAREKLFF
cdr3_nt: TGTGCCAGCGGCGGTGGGGCTCGTGAAAAACTGTTTTTT

clone_size: -
v_call: TRBV28
j_call: TRBJ2-1
d_call: -
cdr3_aa: CATSSNEQFF
cdr3_nt: TGTGCCACCTCAAGCAATGAGCAGTTCTTC

clone_size: -
v_call: TRBV11-2
j_call: TRBJ2-3
d_call: TRBD2
cdr3_aa: CASSPWTSGGSDTQYF
cdr3_nt: TGTGCCAGCAGCCCCTGGACTAGCGGGGGCTCAGATACGCAGTATTTT

clone_size: -
v_call: TRBV5-1
j_call: TRBJ2-3
d_call: -
cdr3_aa: CASSLGVAEDTQYF
cdr3_nt: TGCGCCAGCAGCTTGGGGGTAGCGGAAGATACGCAGTATTTT